These T cell receptor beta chains were read from a single sample in a study of T cells after yellow fever vaccination. One entry per CDR3 protein results from TCRdb running MiXCR on the 5' RACE reads. The repertoire holds nearly 300,000 distinct CDR3 sequences, with 7.5% to 9.5% as singletons. Sequences were derived from CD4+ T cells sorted from PBMCs, sampled 5 days after the yellow fever booster vaccination. The receptors derive from a man aged 18 to 30 who received the YFV17D yellow fever vaccine. CDR3s include the opening cysteine and the closing phenylalanine or tryptophan. The D gene is left open where the match is weak. Clone size is given for some rows only: seen once, a few or many times, or a class if the clone is expanded.

j_gene,abundance,v_gene,d_gene,CDR3nt,CDR3aa
TRBJ2-5,many,TRBV11-1,NA,TGTGCCAGCAGCTTAGTTAGCCCCCAAGAGACCCAGTACTTC,CASSLVSPQETQYF
TRBJ2-1,few,TRBV7-9,NA,TGTGCCAGCAGCCCCTGGGGTCGACCAGTAGGAGATGAGCAGTTCTTC,CASSPWGRPVGDEQFF
TRBJ2-1,NA,TRBV20-1,TRBD2,TGCAGTGTCGGGGGGACCTCCTACAATGAGCAGTTCTTC,CSVGGTSYNEQFF
TRBJ1-5,few,TRBV2,TRBD1,TGTGCCAGCAACACGGACAGGGGCCAGCCCCAGCATTTT,CASNTDRGQPQHF
TRBJ2-3,few,TRBV7-9,TRBD2,TGTGCCAGCAGCTTTACCCGACTAGCGGGGGGGCCAATCCAGGCCACGCAGTATTTT,CASSFTRLAGGPIQATQYF
TRBJ2-3,NA,TRBV7-2,NA,TGTGCCAGCAGCCCGGGCAGGGATGGGACGCAGTATTTT,CASSPGRDGTQYF
TRBJ2-5,NA,TRBV7-2,NA,TGTGCCAGCAGCTTTAGGGCGGGGGCAGAGACCCAGTACTTC,CASSFRAGAETQYF
TRBJ1-2,many,TRBV6-6,NA,TGTGCCAGCAGTTACTTCCCTCAGATAAATACCTATGGCTACACCTTC,CASSYFPQINTYGYTF
TRBJ2-6,NA,TRBV19,NA,TGTGCCAGTAGTATATTGTGGGGCGTGCTCTCTGGGGCCAACGTCCTGACTTTC,CASSILWGVLSGANVLTF
TRBJ2-2,few,TRBV20-1,NA,TGCAGTGCTAGAATCTCAGGGGCTGTAAGCACCGGGGAGCTGTTTTTT,CSARISGAVSTGELFF
TRBJ2-1,NA,TRBV7-8,NA,TGTGCCAGCAGCTTAGCGCTGTTCAATGAGCAGTTCTTC,CASSLALFNEQFF
TRBJ1-4,NA,TRBV29-1,NA,TGCAGCGTTGGTAGGGACGTGGACGAAAAACTGTTTTTT,CSVGRDVDEKLFF
TRBJ2-3,NA,TRBV20-1,NA,TGCAGTGCCGGGGTTGGCGCTCGGGGGGATACGCAGTATTTT,CSAGVGARGDTQYF
TRBJ2-6,few,TRBV7-2,NA,TGTGCCAGCAGATTAGCGGGGGCCAACGTCCTGACTTTC,CASRLAGANVLTF
TRBJ1-1,many,TRBV5-1,TRBD1,TGCGCCAGCAGCAAGGACAGGGGGCCTACTGAAGCTTTCTTT,CASSKDRGPTEAFF
TRBJ1-5,many,TRBV23-1,NA,TGCGCCAGCCGTACTCGGGGCAGAGGATCCGGCAATCAGCCCCAGCATTTT,CASRTRGRGSGNQPQHF
TRBJ1-4,NA,TRBV5-1,NA,TGCGCCAGCAGCCTGTCCGGAAGTAGGGATGAAAAACTGTTTTTT,CASSLSGSRDEKLFF
TRBJ2-3,NA,TRBV18,NA,TGTGCCAGCGGGACCCGGGATACGCAGTATTTT,CASGTRDTQYF
TRBJ2-7,NA,TRBV11-2,NA,TGTGCCAGCAGCTTAGATCTCGGACAGTCCTACGAGCAGTACTTC,CASSLDLGQSYEQYF
TRBJ2-7,few,TRBV11-2,TRBD1,TGTGCCAGCAGCATCCCGGGGACAGGATCTTACGAGCAGTACTTC,CASSIPGTGSYEQYF
TRBJ1-3,few,TRBV7-9,NA,TGTGCCGTCTCTGGAAACACCATATATTTT,CAVSGNTIYF
TRBJ1-5,many,TRBV20-1,TRBD1,TGCAGTGCCGCCTCGGGACAGGGAATACGGTCCCAGCATTTT,CSAASGQGIRSQHF
TRBJ2-5,many,TRBV4-3,NA,TGCGCCAGCAGCCCTGGGCCACCAAGGGGGACCCAAGAGACCCAGTACTTC,CASSPGPPRGTQETQYF
TRBJ2-3,many,TRBV5-1,NA,TGCGCCAGCAGCGGGGCAGACAGGAGGGATACGCAGTATTTT,CASSGADRRDTQYF
TRBJ1-1,few,TRBV7-3,TRBD1,TGTGCCAGCACTCTGGTAGGGGGCGGGGGCACTGAAGCTTTCTTT,CASTLVGGGGTEAFF
TRBJ2-7,NA,TRBV7-9,TRBD1,TGTGCCAGCAGCTTAGCGGGACAGCCCATGGCGCAGTACTTC,CASSLAGQPMAQYF
TRBJ1-2,many,TRBV6-5,NA,TGTGCCAGCAGTCCTGGGGGTAACTATGGCTACACCTTC,CASSPGGNYGYTF
TRBJ2-3,NA,TRBV28,NA,TGTGCCAGCAGTTTCTGGATCCCCACAGATACGCAGTATTTT,CASSFWIPTDTQYF
TRBJ2-3,NA,TRBV4-1,TRBD2,TGCGCCAGCAGCCAAGGCCCTTCAGCGGGGGTAACAGATACGCAGTATTTT,CASSQGPSAGVTDTQYF
TRBJ1-2,NA,TRBV19,NA,TGTGCCAGTAGTCTTCAGGTAGCTCAACGAACGAGCTATGGCTACACCTTC,CASSLQVAQRTSYGYTF
TRBJ2-5,few,TRBV6-5,TRBD2,TGTGCCAGCAGTTACTCGAAGGCTAGCGGGCAAGAGACCCAGTACTTC,CASSYSKASGQETQYF
TRBJ1-1,NA,TRBV7-2,TRBD1,TGTGCCAGCAGCCCCGGACAGGGGATGGTAGCTTTCTTT,CASSPGQGMVAFF
TRBJ2-5,many,TRBV20-1,NA,TGCAGTGCTACGATGGCGGGAGAGACCCAGTACTTC,CSATMAGETQYF
TRBJ2-4,NA,TRBV20-1,NA,TGCAGTGCTAGAGCGGCGGACCTAGCCAAAAACATTCAGTACTTC,CSARAADLAKNIQYF
TRBJ1-2,NA,TRBV20-1,NA,TGCAGTGCCCCCGGGCCCGAAGGCTACACCTTC,CSAPGPEGYTF
TRBJ2-1,few,TRBV27,NA,TGTGCCAGCAGTCGCAGCCCTTCCTACAATGAGCAGTTCTTC,CASSRSPSYNEQFF
TRBJ1-6,NA,TRBV25-1,NA,TGTGCCAGCAGTGTCGGGGGTTTGGGTGACTCACCCCTCCACTTT,CASSVGGLGDSPLHF
TRBJ1-6,few,TRBV12-3/TRBV12-4,TRBD1,TGTGCCAGCAGTTCGACGACAGGGGGGCCCAATTCACCCCTCCACTTT,CASSSTTGGPNSPLHF
TRBJ2-3,few,TRBV5-1,NA,TGCGCCAGCTCCGGAACTAGAAAGACAGATACGCAGTATTTT,CASSGTRKTDTQYF
TRBJ1-5,many,TRBV28,NA,TGTGCCAGCAGCGCGGAAGTGGATCAGCCCCAGCATTTT,CASSAEVDQPQHF
TRBJ2-2,NA,TRBV29-1,NA,TGCAGCGGGGCCTTGAAAGTCGGGGAGCTGTTTTTT,CSGALKVGELFF
TRBJ1-4,NA,TRBV6-5,NA,TGTGCCAGCAGTGCCATACAGGGACTCGGAGAAAAACTGTTTTTT,CASSAIQGLGEKLFF
TRBJ1-1,NA,TRBV5-1,NA,TGCGCCAGCAGCCCCGACGGAGCCGAAGCTTTCTTT,CASSPDGAEAFF
TRBJ1-1,NA,TRBV7-9,NA,TGTGCCAGCAGCTTTGGCGTGGGGGCCCGGGGGAAAGCTTTCTTT,CASSFGVGARGKAFF
TRBJ1-1,many,TRBV7-2,NA,TGTGCCAGCAGCACCACTTATGGGCTTGCGGCTTTCTTT,CASSTTYGLAAFF
TRBJ2-5,NA,TRBV7-9,TRBD1,TGTGCCAGCAGCCCTGCCCTCTCGACAGGGGAAGAGACCCAGTACTTC,CASSPALSTGEETQYF
TRBJ1-1,many,TRBV7-9,NA,TGTGCCAGCAGCTTAGAGGGTTCAGGGGAGTCTGAAGCTTTCTTT,CASSLEGSGESEAFF
TRBJ2-1,NA,TRBV7-2,TRBD1,TGTGCCAGCAGCTCCCTAGGGACAGCCGGGTCAAGGGGGCAGTTCTTC,CASSSLGTAGSRGQFF
TRBJ1-1,NA,TRBV7-2,NA,TGTGCCAGCAGCTTGGGCCGCGCGGGAGCTTTCTTT,CASSLGRAGAFF
TRBJ1-2,once,TRBV2,NA,TGTGCCAGCAGAAAGGACCCCACGGGCTACACCTTC,CASRKDPTGYTF
TRBJ1-3,NA,TRBV20-1,NA,TGCAGTGCTAGAGGCCCAACCGCTGTCGGCACCATATATTTT,CSARGPTAVGTIYF
TRBJ1-1,few,TRBV5-1,NA,TGCGCCAGCAGCCAAAATACAGGGTTACCTGAAGCTTTCTTT,CASSQNTGLPEAFF
TRBJ1-2,many,TRBV20-1,TRBD1,TGCAGTGCCCTTACCGGGACAGGGGGGAGAAGCTACACCTTC,CSALTGTGGRSYTF
TRBJ1-4,NA,TRBV11-2,NA,TGTGCCAGCAGCTGGGAGTTTAATGAAAAACTGTTTTTT,CASSWEFNEKLFF
TRBJ2-2,NA,TRBV11-1,NA,TGTGCCAGCAGCCCCTCCCGGGCAGCGAAAACCGGGGAGCTGTTTTTT,CASSPSRAAKTGELFF